This section outlines one T cell receptor (beta chain) sequence together with its context. No antigen is known for it. Naive CD8+ T cells carried a CD45RO-CCR7+CD27+CD95- phenotype. The CDR3 loop spans 15 amino acids. Germline V gene data show CDR1 as MDHEN and CDR2 as SYDVKM. This record comes from a study of CXCR3-negative and CXCR3-positive naive CD8 T cells. Overall study context: Overall TRB read output was approximately 150 million, and each library contained about 1.5 +/- 0.3 million reads. Study conclusions and caveats: Diversity proved comparably high across both naive subsets and much lower in memory CD8+ cells. Researchers reported similar TRBV-TRBJ usage in naive CXCR3-negative and CXCR3-positive cells, though memory differed. Relative to CXCR3-negative naive cells, CXCR3-positive naive cells had more hydrophobic TRB CDR3s.

The authors made the TRB cDNA libraries by 5' RACE using UMI labels. TCRdb re-called the 5' RACE reads; one entry per CDR3 protein, DNA not given. The sample data list about 150,000 distinct CDR3 sequences. V gene TRBV28 combines with J gene TRBJ2-5; with no DNA, the TCRdb D assignment of TRBD2 cannot be verified. This receptor was taken from a human donor in good health. Some clones in this sample may be carry-over from other donors' samples. Sequencing was done on a sample of naive CXCR3+ CD8+ T cells from blood. As for subset: CD45RO-CCR7+CD27+CD95- naive CD8+ T cells expressing CXCR3 (TNR3+). The CDR3 protein is CASSFVAGIAETQYF.